The 6 T cell receptor beta chains below all came from one sample that was sequenced in a study of memory CD4+ T cells and cytomegalovirus serostatus. Only in-frame clones appear in the TCRdb table, and some are missing; sequencing was by immunoSEQ multiplex PCR. This table has about 38,000 clones, around 80% appearing once. Single viable CD3+CD4+CD8-CD45RO+ cells were sorted as the memory CD4+ T cells. Sequences were obtained from memory CD4+ T cells from blood. The source of these receptors is an adult in good health and CMV-seropositive.

The rearrangement joins TRBV19 to TRBJ1-1, with D uncertain. V was clipped by 6 bases and J by 1 base, with 6 bases between them. The CDR3 contains 12 residues. Germline V gene sequence: CDR1 LNHDA, CDR2 SQIVND (reference sequence). The CDR3 coding sequence is TGTGCCAGTAGATTGGGGAACACTGAAGCTTTCTTT. Its protein product is CASRLGNTEAFF.

The J gene is TRBJ1-2, the V gene TRBV7-2; D is ambiguous. Germline V gene sequence: CDR1 SGHTA, CDR2 FQGNSA. V gave up 3 bases and J gave up 5 bases, with 16 bases separating them. The CDR3 consists of 15 residues. The CDR3 protein is CASSFLGKAGYGYTF. Here the CDR3 DNA reads TGTGCCAGCAGCTTTCTCGGGAAGGCGGGGTATGGCTACACCTTC.

The V call is TRBV29-1, the J call TRBJ2-7; maybe TRBD1 (6 bases). Looked up from germline, CDR1 is SQVTM and CDR2 is ANQGSEA. The CDR3 has 12 residues. V shed 7 bases and J shed 5 bases, with 15 bases lying between them. The CDR3 nucleotides are TGCAGCGGACGAGGGGGTGGGAACGAGCAGTACTTC. It yields the protein CSGRGGGNEQYF.

V usage is TRBV28 and J usage is TRBJ1-1; unclear D gene. CDR3 length: 13 amino acids. V was cut by 3 bases and J by 5 bases, with 10 bases left in between. Germline V gene sequence: CDR1 MDHEN, CDR2 SYDVKM. DNA of the CDR3: TGTGCCAGCAGTTTCGTGGGTAGAACTGAAGCTTTCTTT. Its protein is CASSFVGRTEAFF.

The chain links TRBV4-2 to TRBJ2-3, with 9 bases that match TRBD2. Germline CDR1 is LGHNA and CDR2 is YNFKEQ. V was clipped by 0 bases and J by 1 base; unmatched bases: 5. This CDR3 contains 17 residues. In DNA form, the CDR3 reads TGTGCCAGCAGCCAAGATTCCCTAGCGGGGCGCACAGATACGCAGTATTTT. Its translation: CASSQDSLAGRTDTQYF.

The CDR3 nucleotides are TGTGCCAGCAGCCAGGGAGTGTTGGCGCAGTATTTT. Its protein product is CASSQGVLAQYF. V and J are TRBV5-6 and TRBJ2-3, with D perhaps being TRBD1 or TRBD2 (5 bases each). Trimming removed 4 bases from V and 10 bases from J, with 13 bases in between. Germline V gene sequence: CDR1 SGHDT, CDR2 YYEEEE. The CDR3 has 12 amino acids.